These 32 T cell receptor beta chains originate from one sample sequenced in a study of T cells in Graves' hyperthyroidism and ophthalmopathy. RNA transcripts yielded amplified TCR beta CDR3 regions. HTBI primers were used for first-round RT-PCR of the TCR CDR3. TCRdb independently ran MiXCR on the multiplex PCR reads; one entry per CDR3 protein. The sample carries 600,000 to 750,000 distinct CDR3 sequences, roughly a sixth recorded once. Sequenced material: blood. All receptors come from a man aged 50 or older with Graves' hyperthyroidism.

This clonotype was recorded a few times. The rearrangement uses TRBV18 and TRBJ2-1, with TRBD2 matching 8 bases. Germline CDR1 reads KGHSH; CDR2 reads LQKENI. This CDR3 is 15 amino acids long. The junction had 9 bases not matched to a gene; V was cut back by 5 bases and J by 6 bases. CDR3 nucleotides: TGTGCCAGCTCAGACGGGAGGGGAAATTTCAATGAGCAGTTCTTC. It encodes CASSDGRGNFNEQFF.

This clonotype was observed a handful of times. The gene calls are TRBV20-1 and TRBJ1-1, with 7 bases matching TRBD1. V gave up 6 bases and J gave up 0 bases; unmatched junction bases: 7. The CDR3 consists of 14 residues. In germline, CDR1 is DFQATT, CDR2 SNEGSKA (reference sequence). Here the CDR3 reads CSAGQQGLNTEAFF. CDR3 sequence (DNA): TGCAGTGCCGGACAACAGGGGCTGAACACTGAAGCTTTCTTT.

This clonotype was recorded many times. A junction boundary mismatches the germline segment, possibly from a read error. J is TRBJ2-1 and V is TRBV12-3 or TRBV12-4; 8 nucleotides match TRBD2. This CDR3 contains 15 residues. CDR3 nucleotide sequence: TGTGCCAGCAGCTTAGGGCTAGCGGGTTACAATGAGCAGTTCTTC. Protein sequence: CASSLGLAGYNEQFF.

The rearrangement joins TRBV10-3 to TRBJ2-4; a possible D gene is TRBD2 (6 bases). The CDR3 covers 13 residues. Per germline, CDR1 ENHRY and CDR2 SYGVKD. The CDR3 DNA reads TGTGGCACCAGTCGGGGGACCAAAAACATTCAGTACTTC. Translating it yields CGTSRGTKNIQYF.

V usage is TRBV29-1 and J usage is TRBJ2-1; 11 bases fit TRBD1. The V gene end was trimmed by 8 bases and the J gene end by 4 bases; junction bases not matched to a gene: 7. Germline V gene data show CDR1 as SQVTM and CDR2 as ANQGSEA. The CDR3 contains 14 residues. CDR3 bases: TGCAGCAACATGGACAGGGGGCATTACAATGAGCAGTTCTTC. Its translation is CSNMDRGHYNEQFF.

This clonotype was seen more than once but under ten times. This chain links TRBV19 with TRBJ2-2, with D perhaps TRBD1 or TRBD2 (6 bases each). CDR1 is LNHDA, CDR2 SQIVND, per germline (reference sequence). V was clipped by 7 bases and J by 6 bases, with 24 bases between them. CDR3 size: 17 residues. The CDR3 bases are TGTGCCAGTACCCCTTTGTCCAGGGGAGGAGTTGCCGGGGAGCTGTTTTTT. This translates into CASTPLSRGGVAGELFF.

This clonotype has just a few counts. This chain connects TRBV5-5 to TRBJ2-1; perhaps TRBD2 as D (5 bases). The CDR3 spans 17 residues. V dropped 4 bases and J dropped 6 bases, with 23 bases sitting between them. Germline V lookup: CDR1 SGHKS, CDR2 YYEKEE (reference sequence). The CDR3 here is CASSPPIRGLFFNEQFF. The DNA for the CDR3 is TGTGCCAGCAGCCCTCCTATCCGCGGGCTTTTCTTCAATGAGCAGTTCTTC.

This clonotype was counted between two and nine times. The rearrangement uses TRBV2 and TRBJ1-4; 12 bases are shared with TRBD1. The CDR3 runs to 14 residues. The germline CDR1 and CDR2 sequences are SNHLY and FYNNEI. V was pared by 4 bases and J by 7 bases, with 1 base of the junction left unmatched. This CDR3 reads CASSGDRGREKLFF. Written as DNA, the CDR3 is TGTGCCAGCAGTGGGGACAGGGGGCGTGAAAAACTGTTTTTT.

This clonotype showed up many times. The V and J genes are TRBV7-3 and TRBJ2-1; 14 nucleotides align to TRBD2. The germline gives CDR1 SGHTA, CDR2 FQGTGA. V dropped 5 bases and J dropped 8; count of bases not matched to a gene: 14. CDR3 length: 18 residues. This CDR3 reads CASSPRHLGTSGSDEQFF. CDR3 sequence (DNA): TGTGCCAGCAGCCCGCGACATCTCGGGACTAGCGGGAGCGATGAGCAGTTCTTC.

The rearrangement links TRBV2 to TRBJ2-7; D is uncertain. The ends were cut back, 6 bases at V and 2 bases at J, with 17 bases in the middle. Per the germline V gene, CDR1 is SNHLY and CDR2 is FYNNEI. CDR3 length: 15 residues. The DNA of the CDR3 is TGTGCCAGCAGCATGATGAGCTGGAAAGCCTACGAGCAGTACTTC. It yields the protein CASSMMSWKAYEQYF. The full variable domain, rest sourced from reference TRBV2 and TRBJ2-7, is EPEVTQTPSHQVTQMGQEVILRCVPISNHLYFYWYRQILGQKVEFLVSFYNNEISEKSEIFDDQFSVERPDGSNFTLKIRSTKLEDSAMYFCASSMMSWKAYEQYFGPGTRLTVT.

The CDR3 spells CASSLEGQKGYTF. The CDR3 region has the DNA TGTGCCAGCAGCTTAGAGGGGCAGAAAGGCTACACCTTC. This sequence joins TRBV7-9 and TRBJ1-2; possible D gene TRBD1, 5 bases. The V end was cut by 1 base, the J end by 8 bases, with 11 bases between. Germline lookup yields CDR1 SEHNR and CDR2 FQNEAQ (reference sequence). This CDR3 is 13 amino acids long.

The rearrangement uses TRBV7-2 and TRBJ2-2, with 8 bases matching TRBD2. Per germline, CDR1 SGHTA and CDR2 FQGNSA. Trimming cost V 3 bases and J 5 bases; bases outside gene matches: 8. This CDR3 region has 16 residues. DNA of the CDR3: TGTGCCAGCAGCTTTTTGTCCAGCGGGAGAACCGGGGAGCTGTTTTTT. Protein sequence: CASSFLSSGRTGELFF.

This clonotype was recorded a few times. The V call is TRBV27, the J call TRBJ1-1; D is ambiguous. The germline V gene encodes CDR1 MNHEY and CDR2 SMNVEV (reference sequence). This CDR3 spans 14 amino acids. The germline V and J ends were trimmed by 6 bases and 3 bases, with 14 bases remaining between them. CDR3 sequence reads: CASRRTSGYTEAFF. The CDR3 nucleotides are TGTGCCAGCAGGCGGACGTCCGGTTACACTGAAGCTTTCTTT.

The chain recombines TRBV15 with TRBJ2-1; no clear D. The germline V gene encodes CDR1 LNHNV and CDR2 YYDKDF (reference sequence). This CDR3 comprises 15 residues. Trimming stripped 0 bases from V and 6 bases from J, with 12 bases between. CDR3 amino acids: CATSRERVRSNEQFF. In nucleotides, the CDR3 is TGTGCCACCAGCAGAGAAAGGGTGCGGAGCAATGAGCAGTTCTTC.

This clonotype was observed a few times. J is TRBJ2-1 and V is TRBV19; 9 bases match TRBD2. This CDR3 is 14 amino acids long. The junction had 0 bases not matched to a gene; V was cut back by 2 bases and J by 4 bases. Germline CDR1 is LNHDA and CDR2 is SQIVND (reference sequence). CDR3 sequence (DNA): TGTGCCAGTAGTATAACTAGCGGGTACAATGAGCAGTTCTTC. Translating gives CASSITSGYNEQFF.

This chain joins TRBV4-1 and TRBJ2-1, with 9 bases aligning to TRBD2. The CDR3 is 15 amino acids. CDR1 and CDR2 (germline): MGHRA, YSYEKL. Trimming removed 6 bases from V and 8 bases from J; junction bases left unmatched: 11. CDR3 nucleotides: TGCGCCAGCAGTCCATGGGGGACTAGCAGCGATGAGCAGTTCTTC. This codes for CASSPWGTSSDEQFF.

This clonotype was observed many times. V is TRBV2 and J is TRBJ1-2, with TRBD1 matching over 12 bases. Germline V gene lookup returns CDR1 SNHLY and CDR2 FYNNEI. The CDR3 loop spans 15 amino acids. Unmatched junction bases numbered 8, after V lost 4 bases and J lost 8 bases. The CDR3 DNA sequence: TGTGCCAGCAGTGTCCAGGGACAGGGGGCGCGGGGCTACACCTTC. This encodes CASSVQGQGARGYTF.

This clonotype was detected only a few times. V and J are TRBV28 and TRBJ2-2; 9 bases are shared with TRBD1. Germline V gene lookup returns CDR1 MDHEN and CDR2 SYDVKM. Germline trimming cut 5 bases from V and 6 bases from J; bases unmatched to any gene: 7. The CDR3 spans 15 residues. CDR3 in amino acids: CASSLATGGAGELFF. CDR3 coding DNA: TGTGCCAGCAGTCTTGCGACAGGGGGAGCCGGGGAGCTGTTTTTT.

This clonotype has a count of ten or more. This sequence joins TRBV7-6 and TRBJ2-5; tentatively, D is TRBD1 (5 bases). Trimming removed 5 bases at V and 0 bases at J, with 10 bases between. This CDR3 spans 14 amino acids. CDR1 is SGHVS and CDR2 is FNYEAQ in the germline V gene. This CDR3 is CASSLSRDQETQYF. CDR3 nucleotides: TGTGCCAGCAGCCTATCCAGGGACCAAGAGACCCAGTACTTC. The variable domain in full, completed from reference TRBV7-6 and TRBJ2-5, reads GAGVSQSPRYKVTKRGQDVALRCDPISGHVSLYWYRQALGQGPEFLTYFNYEAQQDKSGLPNDRFSAERPEGSISTLTIQRTEQRDSAMYRCASSLSRDQETQYFGPGTRLLVL.

This clonotype has ten or more counts. The chain is built from TRBV28 and TRBJ2-7; D is possibly TRBD2 (7 bases). The V and J ends lost 5 bases and 4 bases respectively, with 21 bases between them. From germline, CDR1 is MDHEN and CDR2 SYDVKM. The CDR3 runs 16 residues. CDR3 bases: TGTGCCAGCAGTCGTCCCGGGGGGCTAGCGGAATACGAGCAGTACTTC. The encoded protein is CASSRPGGLAEYEQYF.

This chain links TRBV29-1 with TRBJ1-2; D is uncertain. CDR1 and CDR2 (germline): SQVTM, ANQGSEA. The CDR3 extends over 14 amino acids. Deletions cut 0 bases from V and 3 bases from J, with 11 bases between. The CDR3 DNA reads as TGCAGCGTTGAAGAGGGGTCGAGGCACTATGGCTACACCTTC. Its translation: CSVEEGSRHYGYTF.

This clonotype has ten or more counts. The chain combines TRBV12-3 or TRBV12-4 with TRBJ1-1, with TRBD1 as a possible D gene (5 bases). The CDR3 has 12 residues. Between the trimmed V and J ends, which lost 3 bases and 10 bases, there was a span of 12 bases. CDR3 nucleotide sequence: TGTGCCAGCAGTTTTCCCGGGGCCGCAGCTTTCTTT. Its protein product is CASSFPGAAAFF.

This clonotype was counted a few times. V is TRBV19 and J is TRBJ1-1; D is unclear. This CDR3 has 13 amino acids. V dropped 7 bases and J dropped 9 bases, with 18 bases sitting between them. CDR1 and CDR2 (germline): LNHDA, SQIVND (reference sequence). The CDR3 sequence: CASKGLEGGKAFF. The CDR3 DNA reads as TGTGCCAGTAAAGGATTGGAGGGAGGGAAAGCTTTCTTT.

About this clonotype itself: This may arise from a read error, as a much more abundant clone is one base away. This chain links TRBV12-3 or TRBV12-4 with TRBJ1-6; D remains unclear. Trimming took off 4 bases at V and 10 bases at J, with 8 bases between the two ends. This CDR3 has 12 residues. Here the CDR3 reads CASSSGDSPLHF. The DNA for the CDR3 is TGTGCCAGCAGTTCAGGAGACTCACCCCTCCACTTT.

This clonotype was seen many times. This sequence joins TRBV6-2 or TRBV6-3 and TRBJ2-2, with D perhaps matching TRBD2 (6 bases). With 7 bases removed from V and 1 base from J, the gap between germline ends came to 13 bases. Germline CDR1 is MNHEY and CDR2 is SVGEGT. The CDR3 contains 15 residues. The DNA for the CDR3 is TGTGCCAGCAAGGGCCGGGACTGGAACACCGGGGAGCTGTTTTTT. This encodes CASKGRDWNTGELFF.

This chain connects TRBV6-2 or TRBV6-3 to TRBJ1-5; 7 bases agree with TRBD1. V dropped 4 bases and J dropped 4; count of bases not matched to a gene: 19. The CDR3 length is 19 residues. Germline assignment: CDR1 MNHEY and CDR2 SVGEGT. In nucleotides, the CDR3 is TGTGCCAGCAGTTTAATACCTGGTTACAGGGGTCCTTTAAATCAGCCCCAGCATTTT. It yields the protein CASSLIPGYRGPLNQPQHF.

This clonotype was seen only a few times. This could be a read error, since a much larger clone is one nucleotide away. The gene calls are TRBV30 and TRBJ2-7; D ambiguous. In germline, CDR1 is GTSNPN, CDR2 SVGIG (reference sequence). Trimming shortened V by 0 bases and J by 4 bases, and 4 bases separated the two germline ends. The CDR3 contains 11 residues. This CDR3 reads CAWSVPYEQYF. The CDR3 region has the DNA TGTGCCTGGAGTGTACCATACGAGCAGTACTTC.

V is TRBV7-9 and J is TRBJ2-1; D unclear. V dropped 6 bases and J dropped 8 bases, with 8 bases sitting between them. This CDR3 comprises 11 residues. Germline-derived CDR1 and CDR2 are SEHNR and FQNEAQ (reference sequence). CDR3 nucleotide sequence: TGTGCCAGCAGATTACACTATGAGCAGTTCTTC. Translated, it gives CASRLHYEQFF.

This clonotype has a handful of counts. The rearrangement links TRBV10-3 to TRBJ2-1, with 7 positions matching TRBD2. The CDR3 length is 12 residues. Trimming took 10 bases from V and 8 from J; bases not matched to a gene: 8. Germline values: CDR1 ENHRY, CDR2 SYGVKD. CDR3 protein: CATQREAHEQFF. CDR3 nucleotides: TGTGCCACCCAACGGGAGGCCCATGAGCAGTTCTTC.

Only a few counts were recorded for this clonotype. V and J are TRBV6-2 or TRBV6-3 and TRBJ2-1; TRBD1 aligns across 8 bases. This CDR3 spans 14 amino acids. Germline assignment: CDR1 MNHEY and CDR2 SVGEGT. Unmatched junction bases numbered 10, after V lost 5 bases and J lost 10 bases. CDR3 DNA sequence: TGTGCCAGCAGTCGGACAGGGATAGAGGGGGAGCAGTTCTTC. Residues: CASSRTGIEGEQFF.

This clonotype was seen more than once but under ten times. The CDR3 region is CASSYTRGPYGYTF. For the CDR3, the DNA is TGTGCCAGCAGTTACACCAGGGGCCCCTATGGCTACACCTTC. V is TRBV6-6 and J is TRBJ1-2, with a possible D match to TRBD1 (6 bases). V was clipped by 2 bases and J by 4 bases, with 11 bases between them. CDR1 and CDR2 (germline): MNHNY, SVGAGI (reference sequence). This CDR3 region has 14 residues.

V gene TRBV29-1 combines with J gene TRBJ2-1; no clear D. Deletions cut 5 bases from V and 0 bases from J, with 23 bases between. The CDR3 covers 18 residues. Germline V CDR1 and CDR2: SQVTM, ANQGSEA. CDR3 sequence reads: CSVPTSSGFRSSYNEQFF. Here the CDR3 DNA reads TGCAGCGTTCCAACATCCTCGGGCTTTAGGAGCTCCTACAATGAGCAGTTCTTC.